The entry below gives a single T cell receptor (beta chain) sequence along with its context. This record belongs to a study of blood T cell repertoires in COVID-19. V lost 1 base, J lost 7 bases, and 11 bases lay in between. Germline V gene data show CDR1 as SGHNT and CDR2 as YYREEE (reference sequence). The CDR3 extends over 13 amino acids. Data came from immunoSEQ multiplex PCR; TCRdb stores just in-frame clones and leaves some out. Of tens of thousands of clones in the sample, 70% to 75% were seen once. The chain links TRBV5-4 to TRBJ1-2; maybe TRBD1 (6 bases). The TCR sequence derives from a woman aged 70-85 years with acute or convalescent COVID-19. Specimen: peripheral blood. CDR3 nucleotide sequence: TGTGCCAGCAGCTTGCAGGGGACGCTTGGCTACACCTTC. Amino acid sequence: CASSLQGTLGYTF.